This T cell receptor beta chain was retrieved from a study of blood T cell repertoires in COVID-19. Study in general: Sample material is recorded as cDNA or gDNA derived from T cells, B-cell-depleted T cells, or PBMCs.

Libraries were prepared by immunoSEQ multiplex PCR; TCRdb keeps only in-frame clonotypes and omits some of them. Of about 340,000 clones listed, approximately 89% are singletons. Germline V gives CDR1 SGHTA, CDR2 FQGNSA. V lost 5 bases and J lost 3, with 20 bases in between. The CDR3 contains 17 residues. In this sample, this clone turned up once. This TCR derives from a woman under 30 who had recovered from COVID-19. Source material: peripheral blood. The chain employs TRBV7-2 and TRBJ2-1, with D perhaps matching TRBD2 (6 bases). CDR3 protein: CASSEHPSGLYYNEQFF. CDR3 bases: TGTGCCAGCAGCGAACACCCCTCCGGACTATACTACAATGAGCAGTTCTTC.